These T cell receptor beta chains were read from a single sample in a study of T cell repertoires in aging, cancer and after chemotherapy. One entry per CDR3 protein, called by TCRdb with MiXCR from the multiplex PCR reads. The sample carries 10,000 to 12,000 distinct CDR3 sequences, approximately 30% recorded once. The material sequenced was blood. All receptors derive from a human donor in good health. Each CDR3 is given with its conserved first and last residue. A D gene is named only where the DNA matches it firmly. Clone sizes are given selectively: once, few, many, or a class where the clone is expanded.

J | V | D | size | DNA | CDR3
TRBJ1-2 | TRBV12-3/TRBV12-4 | - | - | TGTGCCAGCAGTTTGACCGGAGGGGCAGCAGGGAACTATGGCTACACCTTC | CASSLTGGAAGNYGYTF
TRBJ2-3 | TRBV11-3 | TRBD2 | medium-sized | TGTGCCAGCAGCCAGAGGGTCGGGGGGGCCACAGATACGCAGTATTTT | CASSQRVGGATDTQYF
TRBJ2-1 | TRBV18 | TRBD2 | - | TGTGCCAGCTCACCGGCTAGCGGGAGTTGGGACGAGCAGTTCTTC | CASSPASGSWDEQFF
TRBJ2-7 | TRBV18 | - | few | TGTGCCAGCTCACCAGGACAGCCCGGTGAGCAGTACTTC | CASSPGQPGEQYF
TRBJ1-4 | TRBV11-3 | - | once | TGTGCCAGCAGCTTAGTATTTAGGCAGGGGAATGAAAAACTGTTTTTT | CASSLVFRQGNEKLFF
TRBJ2-3 | TRBV12-3/TRBV12-4 | TRBD2 | - | TGTGCCAGCAAGGAGAGCGGGAGGGCCAGGTTGGTAGATACGCAGTATTTT | CASKESGRARLVDTQYF
TRBJ1-6 | TRBV7-2 | TRBD1 | - | TGTGCCAGCAGACCCTACGGGACAGACAATTCACCCCTCCACTTT | CASRPYGTDNSPLHF
TRBJ1-5 | TRBV12-3/TRBV12-4 | TRBD1 | few | TGTGCCAGCAGTGCAGGGGGCGCGTATCAGCCCCAGCATTTT | CASSAGGAYQPQHF
TRBJ1-4 | TRBV4-3 | - | - | TGCGCCAGCAGCCAAGTCCGGAACTTAAATGAAAAACTGTTTTTT | CASSQVRNLNEKLFF
TRBJ2-3 | TRBV15 | - | few | TGTGCCACCAGCAGTAACGAAGGAGTCCCTAGCACAGATACGCAGTATTTT | CATSSNEGVPSTDTQYF
TRBJ2-7 | TRBV29-1 | - | medium-sized | TGCAGCGTCTACGGGACAGCGGGATCCGAGCAGTACTTC | CSVYGTAGSEQYF
TRBJ2-6 | TRBV11-3 | - | few | TGTGCCAGCAGCTTAGATGGGTCGGGGGCCAACGTCCTGACTTTC | CASSLDGSGANVLTF
TRBJ2-1 | TRBV20-1 | - | - | TGCAGTGCTCCGAACAGGGTTGTCCGCAATGAGCAGTTCTTC | CSAPNRVVRNEQFF
TRBJ2-7 | TRBV6-1 | TRBD1 | few | TGTGCCAGCACAAACAGGGGGTTTAGCGAGCAGTACTTC | CASTNRGFSEQYF
TRBJ1-2 | TRBV6-1 | - | - | TGTGCCAGCAGTGAAAGGGCCCGCTATGGCTACACCTTC | CASSERARYGYTF
TRBJ1-2 | TRBV6-6 | - | few | TGTGCCAGCAGCGACACAGGACGGACTAACTATGGCTACACCTTC | CASSDTGRTNYGYTF
TRBJ2-6 | TRBV6-5 | - | medium-sized | TGTGCCAGCAGTTATACGGTTGCCTCTGGGGCCAACGTCCTGACTTTC | CASSYTVASGANVLTF
TRBJ2-5 | TRBV19 | - | few | TGTGCCAGTAGTATGGACAGGGAAGGTAGCGGGGAGACCCAGTACTTC | CASSMDREGSGETQYF
TRBJ1-1 | TRBV30 | - | - | TGTGCCTGGGGACTTCAGGAAATTGGAGCTTTCTTT | CAWGLQEIGAFF
TRBJ2-7 | TRBV29-1 | - | medium-sized | TGCAGCGTTGAACAGGGGAACTCCTACGAGCAGTACTTC | CSVEQGNSYEQYF
TRBJ2-6 | TRBV6-6 | - | medium-sized | TGTGCCAGCAGTGATGAGGGGTTCGGGGCCAACGTCCTGACTTTC | CASSDEGFGANVLTF
TRBJ1-5 | TRBV19 | - | - | TGTGCCAGTAGTATAGGGCCGGGCCAGCATTTT | CASSIGPGQHF
TRBJ2-1 | TRBV6-5 | TRBD2 | few | TGTGCCAGCAGTTACCCGACTAGCGGGAGTTCTAATGAGCAGTTCTTC | CASSYPTSGSSNEQFF
TRBJ2-1 | TRBV11-3 | - | - | TGTGCCAGCAGCTTTAGATCTACGGGGCTAGGGCAGTATGAGCAGTTCTTC | CASSFRSTGLGQYEQFF
TRBJ2-1 | TRBV6-5 | - | - | TGTGCCAGCAGTGAGCGGAGAGGCAATTTGGATGAGCAGTTCTTC | CASSERRGNLDEQFF
TRBJ2-7 | TRBV27 | TRBD2 | - | TGTGCCAGCAGTTCATGGACTAGCGAAAACGAGCAGTACTTC | CASSSWTSENEQYF
TRBJ2-2 | TRBV7-4 | TRBD1 | few | TGTGTCAGAAGCTGGACAGGGCTCACCGGGGAGCTGTTTTTT | CVRSWTGLTGELFF
TRBJ2-2 | TRBV6-5 | TRBD2 | few | TGTGCCAGCAGTTACCCCCTGGCGGGGGGGGGGGAGCTGTTTTTT | CASSYPLAGGGELFF
TRBJ1-5 | TRBV27 | - | - | TGTGCCAGCAGTTTATCCAGGAATCAGCCCCAGCATTTT | CASSLSRNQPQHF
TRBJ2-2 | TRBV7-6 | - | - | TGTGCCAGCACCCCTCAGGCGACCAACACCGGGGAGCTGTTTTTT | CASTPQATNTGELFF
TRBJ1-2 | TRBV13 | - | - | TGTGCCAGCAGTTTGGGCCTCCTGGGGGGCTACACCTTC | CASSLGLLGGYTF
TRBJ1-2 | TRBV10-3 | - | - | TGTGCCATCAGTGAACCGGACAGCCCATCTAACTATGGCTACACCTTC | CAISEPDSPSNYGYTF
TRBJ1-1 | TRBV18 | - | once | TGTGCCAGCTCACAACTCCCGGCCATGAACACTGAAGCTTTCTTT | CASSQLPAMNTEAFF
TRBJ2-7 | TRBV20-1 | TRBD2 | - | TGCAGTGCTCCTTCGGGAGGGGGGGCCTACGAGCAGTACTTC | CSAPSGGGAYEQYF
TRBJ1-2 | TRBV12-3/TRBV12-4 | - | few | TGTGCCAGCAGCCGGGGGGGGGCCTATGGCTACACCTTC | CASSRGGAYGYTF
TRBJ1-1 | TRBV11-2 | - | - | TGTGCCAGCAGCCCAATCGGAGGGGATAACACTGAAGCTTTCTTT | CASSPIGGDNTEAFF
TRBJ2-6 | TRBV6-1 | TRBD2 | medium-sized | TGTGCCGTCGCGGGGGCTGGGGCCAACGTCCTGACTTTC | CAVAGAGANVLTF
TRBJ2-3 | TRBV5-1 | TRBD2 | - | TGCGCCAGCAGCTTGGGTCCAGCGGGAGTGTCAGATACGCAGTATTTT | CASSLGPAGVSDTQYF
TRBJ2-1 | TRBV11-3 | - | - | TGTGCCAGCAGCCGGGGCTCTGACTATCAGAGCTCCTACAATGAGCAGTTCTTC | CASSRGSDYQSSYNEQFF
TRBJ2-2 | TRBV19 | - | few | TGTGCCAGTGGGGGGCTTAACGGGGAGCTGTTTTTT | CASGGLNGELFF
TRBJ2-1 | TRBV30 | TRBD2 | few | TGTGCCTGGAGCGGGACTAGCGGGGCCTACAATGAGCAGTTCTTC | CAWSGTSGAYNEQFF
TRBJ2-2 | TRBV10-1 | TRBD1 | - | TGCGCCAGCAGTCCCTCCGCGGGACAGGGGTCGAGATCAGGGGAGCTGTTTTTT | CASSPSAGQGSRSGELFF
TRBJ1-2 | TRBV27 | - | few | TGTGCCAGCAGTCCAAGAGGACCTGGGGGGGCTGAGGGCTACACCTTC | CASSPRGPGGAEGYTF
TRBJ1-6 | TRBV20-1 | - | - | TGCAGTGCTAGGGGCGCGGAGAGCTCCTATAATTCACCCCTCCACTTT | CSARGAESSYNSPLHF
TRBJ2-1 | TRBV20-1 | TRBD2 | - | TGCAGTGCTAGAGATCTGCGGGGGACTCGCAATGAGCAGTTCTTC | CSARDLRGTRNEQFF
TRBJ1-5 | TRBV19 | - | - | TGTGCCAGTAGTATATCGCAGGTCAGTGGCAATCAGCCCCAGCATTTT | CASSISQVSGNQPQHF
TRBJ1-5 | TRBV18 | - | few | TGTGCCAGCTCACCAAGCACAACAAATAGCAATCAGCCCCAGCATTTT | CASSPSTTNSNQPQHF
TRBJ1-5 | TRBV6-2/TRBV6-3 | - | - | TGTGCCAGCAGTTACGTCCAGGAAAATCAGCCCCAGCATTTT | CASSYVQENQPQHF